The 3 T cell receptor beta chains presented below share a single source sample, sequenced in a study of beta chain features in type 1 diabetes. The sequenced template was cDNA made from the entire isolated RNA. Here immunoSEQ multiplex PCR was the method, and the copy in TCRdb shows in-frame clones only, minus some. The data contain about 140,000 clones, about 7.1% of them singletons. Sequencing input: central memory CD4+ T cells from blood. All receptors derive from a woman in her twenties or thirties in good health.

This clone turned up a few times. The chain recombines TRBV19 with TRBJ2-7; D might be TRBD2 (5 bases). From germline, CDR1 is LNHDA and CDR2 SQIVND (reference sequence). V shed 6 bases and J shed 7 bases, with 19 bases lying between them. The CDR3 length is 14 residues. For the CDR3, the DNA is TGTGCCAGTAGCCTTCAAGCGGCCAGGACGGAGCAGTACTTC. Amino acid sequence: CASSLQAARTEQYF.

This clone turned up a few times. The chain employs TRBV7-9 and TRBJ1-4, with 9 nucleotides matching TRBD1. The V gene's germline CDR1 is SEHNR and CDR2 FQNEAQ (reference sequence). V lost 5 bases, J lost 8 bases, and 6 bases stayed unmatched. CDR3 length: 14 residues. The CDR3 sequence: CASSPWTGEEKLFF. The CDR3 nucleotides are TGTGCCAGCAGCCCATGGACAGGGGAAGAAAAACTGTTTTTT.

This clone was picked up a small number of times. The chain employs TRBV18 and TRBJ2-3; tentative D call: TRBD1 (8 bases). The ends were cut back, 4 bases at V and 1 base at J, with 18 bases in the middle. The CDR3 has 17 amino acids. Germline CDR1 is KGHSH and CDR2 is LQKENI. The CDR3 is CASSLHRGGVGTDTQYF. CDR3 in DNA: TGTGCCAGCTCACTACACAGGGGGGGCGTTGGCACAGATACGCAGTATTTT. Full variable domain (missing parts from reference TRBV18 and TRBJ2-3): NAGVMQNPRHLVRRRGQEARLRCSPMKGHSHVYWYRQLPEEGLKFMVYLQKENIIDESGMPKERFSAEFPKEGPSILRIQQVVRGDSAAYFCASSLHRGGVGTDTQYFGPGTRLTVL.